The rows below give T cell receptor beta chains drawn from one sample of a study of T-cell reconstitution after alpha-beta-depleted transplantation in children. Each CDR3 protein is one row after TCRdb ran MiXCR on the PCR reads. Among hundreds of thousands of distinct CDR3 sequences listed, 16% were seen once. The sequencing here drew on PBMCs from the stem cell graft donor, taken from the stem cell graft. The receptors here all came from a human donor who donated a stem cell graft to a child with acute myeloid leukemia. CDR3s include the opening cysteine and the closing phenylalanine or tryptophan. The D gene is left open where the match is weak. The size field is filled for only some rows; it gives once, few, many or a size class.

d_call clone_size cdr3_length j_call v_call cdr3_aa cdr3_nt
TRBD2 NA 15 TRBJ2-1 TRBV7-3 CASSLTAGEYNEQFF TGTGCCAGCAGCTTAACGGCGGGGGAATACAATGAGCAGTTCTTC
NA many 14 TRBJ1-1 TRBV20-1 CSALPGTLNTEAFF TGCAGTGCTCTCCCCGGGACCTTGAACACTGAAGCTTTCTTT
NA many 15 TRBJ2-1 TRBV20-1 CSARDSRWSYNEQFF TGCAGTGCTAGAGATTCTCGGTGGTCCTACAATGAGCAGTTCTTC
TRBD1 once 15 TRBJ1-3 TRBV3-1 CASSRLGQGGNTIYF TGTGCCAGCAGCCGCCTGGGACAGGGTGGAAACACCATATATTTT
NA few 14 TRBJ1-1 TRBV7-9 CASSLGLAGPEAFF TGTGCCAGCAGCTTAGGATTGGCAGGGCCTGAAGCTTTCTTT
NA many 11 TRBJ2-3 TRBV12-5 CASGTTDTQYF TGTGCTAGTGGTACCACAGATACGCAGTATTTT
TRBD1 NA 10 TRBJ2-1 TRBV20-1 CSAQDRGKFF TGCAGTGCGCAGGACAGGGGGAAGTTCTTC
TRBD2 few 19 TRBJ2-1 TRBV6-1 CASSVRGLAGVSSYNEQFF TGTGCCAGCAGTGTAAGGGGACTAGCGGGGGTGAGCTCCTACAATGAGCAGTTCTTC
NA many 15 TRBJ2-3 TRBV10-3 CAISGSELNTDTQYF TGTGCCATCAGCGGGTCAGAACTGAACACAGATACGCAGTATTTT
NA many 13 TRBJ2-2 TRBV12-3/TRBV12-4 CASSPENTGELFF TGTGCCAGCAGCCCGGAGAACACCGGGGAGCTGTTTTTT
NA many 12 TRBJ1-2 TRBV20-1 CSSRELESGYTF TGCAGCAGTAGGGAATTGGAGAGTGGCTACACCTTC
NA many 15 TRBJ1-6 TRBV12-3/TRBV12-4 CASSSSGASYSPLHF TGTGCCAGCAGTTCCTCCGGGGCCTCTTATTCACCCCTCCACTTT
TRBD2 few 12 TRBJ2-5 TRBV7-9 CATKGRVETQYF TGTGCCACCAAGGGGAGGGTAGAGACCCAGTACTTC
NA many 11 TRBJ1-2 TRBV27 CASSSQDGYTF TGTGCCAGCAGTAGTCAGGATGGCTACACCTTC
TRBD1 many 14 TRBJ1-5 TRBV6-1 CASSSQGAVQPQHF TGTGCCAGCAGCTCACAGGGGGCGGTTCAGCCCCAGCATTTT
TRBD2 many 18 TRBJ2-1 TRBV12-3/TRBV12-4 CASSLGGLAGSSYNEQFF TGTGCCAGCAGTTTAGGGGGACTAGCGGGGAGCTCCTACAATGAGCAGTTCTTC